The 19 T cell receptor beta chains given below trace back to one sample, sequenced in a study of T cell repertoires in cytomegalovirus infection. These TCRs are of unknown antigen specificity. A single record per CDR3 protein comes from TCRdb applying MiXCR to the reads. Here the sample spans some 920,000 distinct CDR3 sequences, around 30% being singletons. The sample was cultured CD8+ T cells from PBMCs, taken from culture after CMV antigen stimulation. The receptors originated from a human donor in good health (CMV status not recorded). Some clones in this sample may be carry-over from other donors' samples.

This clonotype was found a few times. This chain links TRBV7-2 with TRBJ1-1, with D maybe TRBD1 (5 bases). The CDR3 runs 15 residues. The V gene's germline CDR1 is SGHTA and CDR2 FQGNSA. Trimming took 1 base from V and 5 from J, leaving 14 bases between them. The CDR3 DNA reads TGTGCCAGCAGCTTAGAATTTGGTGGGGGGACTGAAGCTTTCTTT. The encoded protein is CASSLEFGGGTEAFF. Supplemented by reference TRBV7-2 and TRBJ1-1, the full variable domain reads GAGVSQSPSNKVTEKGKDVELRCDPISGHTALYWYRQSLGQGLEFLIYFQGNSAPDKSGLPSDRFSAERTGGSVSTLTIQRTQQEDSAVYLCASSLEFGGGTEAFFGQGTRLTVV.

This sequence joins TRBV20-1 and TRBJ2-7; 9 bases align to TRBD1. Germline-derived CDR1 and CDR2 are DFQATT and SNEGSKA (reference sequence). The V and J ends lost 6 bases and 2 bases, in that order; junction bases with no gene match: 8. This CDR3 is built from 14 residues. CDR3 bases: TGCAGTGCCGGAGGGGACAGGGCCACCTACGAGCAGTACTTC. Its translation: CSAGGDRATYEQYF.

This clonotype has a handful of counts. The chain has TRBV20-1 and TRBJ1-5; D is perhaps TRBD1 (6 bases). V was clipped by 6 bases and J by 1 base, with 13 bases between them. Germline CDR1 and CDR2: DFQATT and SNEGSKA (reference sequence). The CDR3 consists of 14 residues. The CDR3 reads CSADSRGSNQPQHF. DNA of the CDR3: TGCAGTGCAGACTCCAGGGGCAGCAATCAGCCCCAGCATTTT.

The chain couples TRBV23-1 to TRBJ1-1; 8 bases are shared with TRBD1. TRBV23-1 is an ORF; its function is uncertain. CDR3 length equals 15 residues. The V and J ends lost 0 bases and 5 bases, in that order; junction bases with no gene match: 5. In nucleotides, the CDR3 is TGCGCCAGCAGTCAATCGGCAGGGGGCTGGACTGAAGCTTTCTTT. It specifies CASSQSAGGWTEAFF.

This clonotype came up once. The CDR3 protein is CASRRDRNLNYGYTF. DNA for the CDR3: TGTGCCAGCAGGAGGGACAGGAACCTTAACTATGGCTACACCTTC. The V call is TRBV2, the J call TRBJ1-2; 8 nucleotides agree with TRBD1. CDR1 and CDR2 (germline): SNHLY, FYNNEI. J gave up 1 base and V 6 bases, and 7 bases lay outside the gene matches. The CDR3 is 15 residues long.

The chain links TRBV6-2 or TRBV6-3 to TRBJ1-1; D is possibly TRBD1 (6 bases). The germline V gene has CDR1 MNHEY and CDR2 SVGEGT. The CDR3 covers 14 residues. Trimming took off 8 bases at V and 5 bases at J, with 18 bases between the two ends. CDR3 sequence (DNA): TGTGCCAGCGGAGAACAGGGAGGGAAAACTGAAGCTTTCTTT. It is translated as CASGEQGGKTEAFF.

The sample holds a few counts of this clonotype. V usage is TRBV7-9 and J usage is TRBJ1-2; D gene uncertain. The CDR3 loop spans 20 amino acids. CDR1 is SEHNR, CDR2 FQNEAQ, per germline (reference sequence). Trimming removed 4 bases at V and 7 bases at J, with 34 bases between. The CDR3 coding sequence is TGTGCCAGCAGCTCTTCGGCTCCGGGTCGACCCGAGGCGCTTATATCTGGCTACACCTTC. Its translation is CASSSSAPGRPEALISGYTF.

The chain is built from TRBV6-2 or TRBV6-3 and TRBJ1-5; D is perhaps TRBD1 (6 bases). Per germline, CDR1 MNHEY and CDR2 SVGEGT. The CDR3 has 14 amino acids. Trimming shortened V by 8 bases and J by 4 bases, and 15 bases separated the two germline ends. CDR3 DNA sequence: TGTGCCAGCGAGGGGGTTGCGGGGAATCAGCCCCAGCATTTT. Translation gives CASEGVAGNQPQHF.

A remark on this clonotype: Its ends do not fully match the called genes, so a read error is possible. The chain recombines TRBV7-6 with TRBJ2-7; 10 nucleotides line up with TRBD1. CDR3 length: 15 residues. Germline CDR1 and CDR2: SGHVS and FNYEAQ. CDR3 DNA sequence: TGTGCTAGCAGCCTTGGACAGGGGGAATACTACGAGCAGTACTTC. It is translated as CASSLGQGEYYEQYF.

For the CDR3, the DNA is TGCGCCAGCTCACCTTCGGGGACAGTTTCTTCACCCCTCCACTTT. This codes for CASSPSGTVSSPLHF. The V gene is TRBV4-1, the J gene TRBJ1-6; TRBD1 agrees at 7 bases. CDR3 length: 15 amino acids. Germline V gene sequence: CDR1 MGHRA, CDR2 YSYEKL. Losses at the gene ends were 8 bases for V and 9 bases for J; bases not matched to a gene: 13.

Only a few counts were recorded for this clonotype. The chain links TRBV7-9 to TRBJ1-2, with D possibly being TRBD1 (5 bases). The germline CDR1 and CDR2 sequences are SEHNR and FQNEAQ (reference sequence). The V gene lost 6 bases and the J gene lost 2 bases, with 22 bases spanning the gap. The CDR3 totals 17 residues. Here the CDR3 reads CASRRSDGHAANYGYTF. In nucleotides, the CDR3 is TGTGCCAGCAGGAGATCTGACGGACATGCCGCGAACTATGGCTACACCTTC.

This clonotype occurred a few times. This rearrangement joins TRBV4-3 to TRBJ2-2; TRBD1 matches at 8 bases. V shed 1 base, J shed 4 bases, and the junction held 17 bases outside the gene matches. This CDR3 spans 20 amino acids. Germline V gene sequence: CDR1 LGHNA, CDR2 YSLEER. CDR3 in amino acids: CASSQGATGGIPPVTGELFF. The CDR3 region has the DNA TGCGCCAGCAGCCAAGGGGCAACAGGGGGTATTCCGCCGGTCACCGGGGAGCTGTTTTTT.

This chain links TRBV12-3 or TRBV12-4 with TRBJ1-1; 7 bases map to TRBD1. This CDR3 region has 13 residues. The trim removed 3 bases at V and 11 bases at J, leaving 9 bases unmatched. The CDR3 nucleotides are TGTGCCAGCAGTTTTTTACTACAGGGGCCCGCTTTCTTT. This translates into CASSFLLQGPAFF.

The chain employs TRBV11-2 and TRBJ2-5; perhaps D is TRBD1 or TRBD2 (6 bases each). The CDR3 spans 17 residues. The germline CDR1 and CDR2 sequences are SGHAT and FQNNGV. V lost 4 bases to trimming and J lost 5 bases, with 23 bases between them. CDR3 protein: CASSSTEGGMASETQYF. The CDR3 DNA is TGTGCCAGCAGCTCCACTGAGGGGGGCATGGCTTCGGAGACCCAGTACTTC.

J is TRBJ2-7 and V is TRBV7-9, with D possibly called TRBD1 or TRBD2 (5 bases each). The CDR3 loop spans 15 amino acids. The germline V gene has CDR1 SEHNR and CDR2 FQNEAQ (reference sequence). V was clipped by 5 bases and J by 2 bases, with 16 bases between them. CDR3 sequence: CASSHRDRQAYEQYF. The CDR3 DNA reads TGTGCCAGCAGCCACCGGGACCGACAAGCCTACGAGCAGTACTTC.

The V gene is TRBV19, the J gene TRBJ2-2; TRBD1 agrees at 10 bases. The CDR3 loop spans 16 amino acids. Losses at the gene ends were 4 bases for V and 3 bases for J; bases not matched to a gene: 5. Germline V gene sequence: CDR1 LNHDA, CDR2 SQIVND (reference sequence). CDR3 bases: TGTGCCAGTAGTAATCGGGACAGGGGTGACACCGGGGAGCTGTTTTTT. As protein: CASSNRDRGDTGELFF.

This clonotype was seen ten or more times. CDR3 sequence (DNA): TGTGCCAGCAGCCCCAGCCCCCTTACGAAAGAGACCCAGTACTTC. This translates into CASSPSPLTKETQYF. The chain carries TRBV7-6 and TRBJ2-5; no definite D call. This CDR3 has 15 residues. V lost 5 bases and J 3 bases, leaving 16 bases between the germline ends. The germline V gene has CDR1 SGHVS and CDR2 FNYEAQ.

This clonotype appeared a single time. The chain employs TRBV15 and TRBJ2-1; 9 bases fit TRBD1. The V segment lost 2 bases and the J segment 0 bases; nucleotides outside the gene matches: 11. Germline V gene lookup returns CDR1 LNHNV and CDR2 YYDKDF (reference sequence). The CDR3 is 19 amino acids. In DNA, the CDR3 is TGTGCCACCAGCAGAATCGGGACAGGGACCCCGAGCTCCTACAATGAGCAGTTCTTC. Residues: CATSRIGTGTPSSYNEQFF.

V usage is TRBV12-3 or TRBV12-4 and J usage is TRBJ2-3, with TRBD2 matching over 8 bases. The CDR3 length is 12 residues. Trimming cost V 11 bases and J 8 bases; bases outside gene matches: 9. CDR3 sequence: CACRGGYGTQYF. CDR3 sequence (DNA): TGTGCCTGTCGGGGGGGGTATGGTACGCAGTATTTT.